The 10 T cell receptor beta chains reported below all come from one sample, sequenced in a study of T cell repertoires in cytomegalovirus infection. No cognate antigen is known for these TCRs. Each CDR3 protein is one row after TCRdb ran MiXCR on the reads. The data contain more than 300,000 distinct CDR3 sequences, 34% of them singletons. The sequencing here drew on cultured PBMCs, taken from culture after CMV antigen stimulation. These receptors originate from a human donor in good health (CMV status not recorded). Some clones in this sample may be carry-over from other donors' samples.

V gene TRBV6-8 combines with J gene TRBJ1-1; D remains ambiguous. The germline CDR1 and CDR2 sequences are MNHGY and SAAAGT. V was cut by 4 bases and J by 11 bases, with 11 bases left in between. The CDR3 loop spans 11 amino acids. CDR3 bases: TGTGCCAGCAGTTTATCAGGTCGCGCTTTCTTT. Translated: CASSLSGRAFF.

This clonotype has only one observation. The rearrangement links TRBV27 to TRBJ2-1, with 11 nucleotides matching TRBD2. V trimming: 6 bases; J trimming: 7 bases; junction bases outside the gene matches: 8. CDR1 and CDR2 (germline): MNHEY, SMNVEV (reference sequence). This CDR3 contains 15 residues. In nucleotides, the CDR3 is TGTGCCAGCAGCCGACTAGCGGGACCTTTTAATGAGCAGTTCTTC. It encodes CASSRLAGPFNEQFF.

This sequence joins TRBV6-8 and TRBJ1-1; D remains ambiguous. CDR1 is MNHGY and CDR2 is SAAAGT in the germline V gene. The V gene lost 2 bases and the J gene lost 5 bases, with 12 bases spanning the gap. The length of the CDR3 is 14 residues. The CDR3 DNA is TGTGCCAGCAGTTACGTCAGTACGAATACTGAAGCTTTCTTT. Translating it yields CASSYVSTNTEAFF.

This chain uses TRBV10-2 with TRBJ2-3; D is tentatively TRBD1 or TRBD2 (5 bases each). The CDR3 sequence is 14 residues long. The germline V and J ends were trimmed by 6 bases and 4 bases, with 14 bases remaining between them. CDR1 and CDR2 from the germline V gene are WSHSY and SAAADI. The CDR3 sequence is CASRRSGQSDTQYF. CDR3 coding DNA: TGCGCCAGCAGAAGGTCGGGGCAGTCAGATACGCAGTATTTT.

V and J are TRBV20-1 and TRBJ1-5, with a possible D match to TRBD1 (5 bases). Trimming pared 3 bases from V and 0 bases from J, leaving 15 bases between. CDR3 length: 16 residues. Per germline, CDR1 DFQATT and CDR2 SNEGSKA (reference sequence). This CDR3 is CSASNPRDFSNQPQHF. CDR3 coding DNA: TGCAGTGCTAGTAACCCCCGGGACTTTAGCAATCAGCCCCAGCATTTT.

Only one count was recorded for this clonotype. The chain couples TRBV28 to TRBJ2-7, with D possibly matching TRBD2 (5 bases). Germline CDR1 and CDR2: MDHEN and SYDVKM. The germline V and J ends were trimmed by 3 bases and 0 bases, with 9 bases remaining between them. This CDR3 is 14 amino acids long. Here the CDR3 DNA reads TGTGCCAGCAGTTTTCACGGAGGCTCCTACGAGCAGTACTTC. Amino acid sequence: CASSFHGGSYEQYF.

The CDR3 DNA sequence: TGTGCCAGCAGCCCGCCCGGGACAGGGGGTATAGGAGAGCAGTTCTTC. It translates to CASSPPGTGGIGEQFF. The chain employs TRBV5-3 and TRBJ2-1; 11 bases are a match to TRBD1. TRBV5-3 is treated as an ORF (open reading frame) with a function not yet certain. This CDR3 comprises 16 residues. The V segment lost 8 bases and the J segment 10 bases; nucleotides outside the gene matches: 17.

The gene calls are TRBV18 and TRBJ1-1, with D unclear. The germline V gene encodes CDR1 KGHSH and CDR2 LQKENI. V was shortened by 2 bases and J by 4 bases, with 5 bases between the two germline ends. CDR3 length: 12 amino acids. CDR3 residues: CASSPTATEAFF. The CDR3 region has the DNA TGTGCCAGCTCACCAACAGCCACTGAAGCTTTCTTT.

There are a few counts of this clonotype. The chain employs TRBV12-3 or TRBV12-4 and TRBJ2-1; D perhaps matches TRBD2 (5 bases). This CDR3 region has 14 residues. The V and J ends lost 7 bases and 6 bases respectively, with 16 bases between them. Here the CDR3 reads CASTGLPKFNEQFF. CDR3 DNA: TGTGCCAGCACCGGACTTCCGAAATTCAATGAGCAGTTCTTC.

In this sample, this clonotype turned up many times. The chain combines TRBV5-6 with TRBJ2-7, with TRBD1 identical over 9 bases. Germline V CDR1 and CDR2: SGHDT, YYEEEE. The CDR3 sequence is 16 residues long. After removal of 4 bases from V and 0 bases from J, the junction contained 8 bases not matched to a gene. In DNA form, the CDR3 reads TGTGCCAGCAGCCCCCTCGGGACAGGGATCTCCTACGAGCAGTACTTC. Encoded protein: CASSPLGTGISYEQYF.